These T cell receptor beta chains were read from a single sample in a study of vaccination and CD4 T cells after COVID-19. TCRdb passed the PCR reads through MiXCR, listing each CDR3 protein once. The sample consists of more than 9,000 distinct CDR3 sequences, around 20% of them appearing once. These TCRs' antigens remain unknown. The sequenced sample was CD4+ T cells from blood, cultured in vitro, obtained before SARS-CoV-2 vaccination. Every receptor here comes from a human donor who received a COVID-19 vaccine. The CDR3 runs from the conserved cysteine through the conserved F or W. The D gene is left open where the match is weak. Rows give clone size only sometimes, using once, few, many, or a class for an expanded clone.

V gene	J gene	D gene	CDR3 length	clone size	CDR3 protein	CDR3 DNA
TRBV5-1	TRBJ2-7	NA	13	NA	CASSPLNSYEQYF	TGCGCCAGCAGCCCCTTGAACTCCTACGAGCAGTACTTC
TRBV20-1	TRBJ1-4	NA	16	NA	CSARDHGATTNEKLFF	TGCAGTGCTAGAGATCACGGGGCTACAACTAATGAAAAACTGTTTTTT
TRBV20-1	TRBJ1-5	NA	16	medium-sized	CSARAAGVVGNQPQHF	TGCAGTGCTAGAGCGGCAGGGGTGGTGGGCAATCAGCCCCAGCATTTT
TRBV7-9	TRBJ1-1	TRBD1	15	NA	CASSLGGQAGSGAFF	TGTGCCAGCAGCTTAGGCGGACAGGCGGGTAGTGGAGCTTTCTTT
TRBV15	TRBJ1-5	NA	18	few	CATSRSQKGRYSNQPQHF	TGTGCCACCAGCAGGAGTCAAAAAGGACGGTATAGCAATCAGCCCCAGCATTTT
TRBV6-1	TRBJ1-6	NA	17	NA	CASSERVGGVRDSPLHF	TGTGCCAGCAGTGAAAGAGTCGGGGGCGTGAGGGATTCACCCCTCCACTTT
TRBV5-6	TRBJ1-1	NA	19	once	CASSLKGGLLSFSSAEAFF	TGTGCCAGCAGCTTGAAGGGGGGGCTCTTAAGTTTCTCGTCAGCTGAAGCTTTCTTT
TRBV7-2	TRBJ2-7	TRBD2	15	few	CASSLDTSGVYEQYF	TGTGCCAGCAGCTTAGATACTAGCGGGGTCTACGAGCAGTACTTC
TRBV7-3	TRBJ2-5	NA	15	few	CASSLRGETEETQYF	TGTGCCAGCAGCTTAAGGGGGGAGACGGAAGAGACCCAGTACTTC
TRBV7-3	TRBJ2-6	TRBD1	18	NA	CASSPGGTGSSGANVLTF	TGTGCCAGCAGCCCCGGTGGGACAGGATCCTCTGGGGCCAACGTCCTGACTTTC
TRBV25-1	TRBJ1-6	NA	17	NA	CATPPPPLSSYNSPLHF	TGTGCCACCCCCCCACCACCGTTAAGCTCCTATAATTCACCCCTCCACTTT
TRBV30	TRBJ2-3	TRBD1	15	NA	CAWSGGGARTDTQYF	TGTGCCTGGAGTGGAGGGGGCGCACGCACAGATACGCAGTATTTT
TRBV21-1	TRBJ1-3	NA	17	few	CASSPRKGPTAGNTIYF	TGTGCCAGCAGCCCAAGGAAGGGACCAACGGCTGGAAACACCATATATTTT
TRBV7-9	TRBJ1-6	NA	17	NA	CASSLGHYRRAGSPLHF	TGTGCCAGCAGCTTAGGACATTATAGGAGGGCGGGTTCACCCCTCCACTTT
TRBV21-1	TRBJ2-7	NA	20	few	CASSLIEGWRTGGSSYEQYF	TGTGCCAGCAGCCTCATAGAGGGTTGGAGGACAGGGGGTAGCTCCTACGAGCAGTACTTC
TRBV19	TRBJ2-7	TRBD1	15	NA	CASSIGQGGTYEQYF	TGTGCCAGTAGTATCGGACAGGGTGGAACCTACGAGCAGTACTTC
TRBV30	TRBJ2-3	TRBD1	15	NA	CAWTLGQGSTDTQYF	TGTGCCTGGACCTTGGGACAGGGGTCCACAGATACGCAGTATTTT
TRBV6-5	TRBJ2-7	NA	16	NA	CASSYAHPDSGYEQYF	TGTGCCAGCAGTTATGCCCACCCGGATTCTGGCTACGAGCAGTACTTC
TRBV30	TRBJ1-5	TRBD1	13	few	CAWSGTGNQPQHF	TGTGCCTGGAGCGGGACAGGGAATCAGCCCCAGCATTTT
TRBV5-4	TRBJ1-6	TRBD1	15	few	CASSRDRSGNSPLHF	TGTGCCAGCAGCCGGGACAGGTCCGGGAATTCACCCCTCCACTTT
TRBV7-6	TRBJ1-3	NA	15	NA	CASSLNNFPGNTIYF	TGTGCCAGCAGCTTAAATAATTTCCCTGGAAACACCATATATTTT
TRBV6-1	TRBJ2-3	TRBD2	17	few	CATVVGRGGTSTDTQYF	TGTGCCACCGTCGTCGGGCGGGGGGGAACTAGCACAGATACGCAGTATTTT
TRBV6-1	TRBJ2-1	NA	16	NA	CASKVHQAGLGNEQFF	TGTGCCAGCAAAGTCCATCAGGCAGGGTTGGGCAATGAGCAGTTCTTC
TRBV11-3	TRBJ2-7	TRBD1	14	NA	CASSGGDRAYEQYF	TGTGCCAGCAGCGGGGGGGACAGGGCCTACGAGCAGTACTTC
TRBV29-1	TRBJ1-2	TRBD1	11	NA	CSTRTGNGYTF	TGCAGCACCCGGACAGGGAATGGCTACACCTTC
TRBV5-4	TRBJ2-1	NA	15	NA	CASSGGRLTSNEQFF	TGTGCCAGCAGCGGCGGACGCCTAACCAGCAATGAGCAGTTCTTC
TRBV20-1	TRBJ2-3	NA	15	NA	CSAPSNGGSTDTQYF	TGCAGTGCTCCCTCTAATGGGGGCTCCACAGATACGCAGTATTTT
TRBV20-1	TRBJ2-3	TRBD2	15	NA	CSARDEAGGADTQYF	TGCAGTGCTAGAGATGAGGCGGGGGGGGCAGATACGCAGTATTTT
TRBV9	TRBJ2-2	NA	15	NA	CASSEGAIETGELFF	TGTGCCAGCAGCGAAGGGGCAATCGAGACCGGGGAGCTGTTTTTT
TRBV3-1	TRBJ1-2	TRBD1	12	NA	CASSQEDRSLAF	TGTGCCAGCAGCCAAGAGGACAGGAGCCTAGCCTTC
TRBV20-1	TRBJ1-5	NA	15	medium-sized	CSAMLRRDSNQPQHF	TGCAGTGCTATGTTAAGGAGAGATAGCAATCAGCCCCAGCATTTT
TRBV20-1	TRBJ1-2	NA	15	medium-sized	CSARDMALGPYGYTF	TGCAGTGCTAGAGATATGGCGTTAGGCCCCTATGGCTACACCTTC
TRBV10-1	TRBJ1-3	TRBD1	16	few	CASSEGDRETGNTIYF	TGCGCCAGCAGTGAAGGGGACAGGGAAACTGGAAACACCATATATTTT
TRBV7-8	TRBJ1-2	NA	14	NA	CASSLVSEEYGYTF	TGTGCCAGCAGCTTAGTTTCCGAGGAGTATGGCTACACCTTC
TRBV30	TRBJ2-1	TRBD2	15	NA	CAWSVPRGGYNEQFF	TGTGCCTGGAGTGTACCTCGCGGGGGATACAATGAGCAGTTCTTC
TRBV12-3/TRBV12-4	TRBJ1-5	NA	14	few	CASSFAGDHQPQHF	TGTGCCAGCAGTTTCGCGGGGGATCATCAGCCCCAGCATTTT
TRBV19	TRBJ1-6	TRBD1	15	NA	CASTSGTGRNSPLHF	TGTGCCAGTACCTCCGGGACAGGGCGGAATTCACCCCTCCACTTT
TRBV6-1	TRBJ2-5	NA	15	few	CASSHPGGGRETQYF	TGTGCCAGCAGCCATCCAGGGGGGGGTCGGGAGACCCAGTACTTC
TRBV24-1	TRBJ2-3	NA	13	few	CATSDPGTDTQYF	TGTGCCACCAGTGATCCCGGGACAGATACGCAGTATTTT
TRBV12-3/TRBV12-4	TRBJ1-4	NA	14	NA	CASSTGSSNEKLFF	TGTGCCAGCAGTACAGGGTCGTCTAATGAAAAACTGTTTTTT
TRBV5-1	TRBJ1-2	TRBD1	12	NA	CASTRTGMDYTF	TGCGCCAGCACAAGGACAGGGATGGACTACACCTTC
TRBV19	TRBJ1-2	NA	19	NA	CASSIVTRGGFSANYGYTF	TGTGCCAGTAGTATCGTCACCCGAGGCGGTTTTTCAGCTAACTATGGCTACACCTTC
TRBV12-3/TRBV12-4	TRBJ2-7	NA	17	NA	CASTFTRVSGSIYEQYF	TGTGCCAGCACCTTCACCCGGGTTTCCGGATCTATCTACGAGCAGTACTTC
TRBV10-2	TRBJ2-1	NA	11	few	CASRAGTEQFF	TGCGCCAGTAGAGCGGGGACAGAGCAGTTCTTC
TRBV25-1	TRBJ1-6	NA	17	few	CASSGDRRSSYNSPLHF	TGTGCCAGCAGTGGTGACAGGCGAAGCTCCTATAATTCACCCCTCCACTTT
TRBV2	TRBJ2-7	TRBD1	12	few	CASSDDRAEQYF	TGTGCCAGCAGTGATGACAGGGCCGAGCAGTACTTC
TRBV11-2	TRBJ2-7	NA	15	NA	CASSLDSSHSYEQYF	TGTGCCAGCAGCTTAGACAGCTCACACTCCTACGAGCAGTACTTC
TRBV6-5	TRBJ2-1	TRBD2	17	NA	CASSYSKGGSLYNEQFF	TGTGCCAGCAGTTACTCGAAAGGCGGGAGCCTATACAATGAGCAGTTCTTC